This T cell receptor (beta chain) was found in a study of blood T cell repertoires in COVID-19. Whole-study context: Acute-phase and convalescent COVID-19 samples originated in the United States, Italy and Spain. PBMCs, B-cell-depleted T cells, or T cells provided the cDNA or gDNA that made up the material.

Original analysis: The authors estimated nucleated cell counts from reference gene primer amplification. This table comes from immunoSEQ multiplex PCR, and its TCRdb copy is limited to in-frame clones, with some not included. For V, J and clone size, that table is used; D and trimming come from the DNA. The sample records around 200,000 clones, around 80% being singletons. The ends were cut back, 6 bases at V and 1 base at J, with 12 bases in the middle. The germline CDR1 and CDR2 sequences are MNHEY and SVGAGI. This CDR3 is built from 14 residues. This TCR derives from a human donor in a cohort sampled during active COVID-19. The sample comprised peripheral blood. V usage is TRBV6-5 and J usage is TRBJ1-1; tentative D call: TRBD1 (6 bases). CDR3 nucleotide sequence: TGTGCCAGCAGACCCGGGACACAGAACACTGAAGCTTTCTTT. Translation: CASRPGTQNTEAFF.